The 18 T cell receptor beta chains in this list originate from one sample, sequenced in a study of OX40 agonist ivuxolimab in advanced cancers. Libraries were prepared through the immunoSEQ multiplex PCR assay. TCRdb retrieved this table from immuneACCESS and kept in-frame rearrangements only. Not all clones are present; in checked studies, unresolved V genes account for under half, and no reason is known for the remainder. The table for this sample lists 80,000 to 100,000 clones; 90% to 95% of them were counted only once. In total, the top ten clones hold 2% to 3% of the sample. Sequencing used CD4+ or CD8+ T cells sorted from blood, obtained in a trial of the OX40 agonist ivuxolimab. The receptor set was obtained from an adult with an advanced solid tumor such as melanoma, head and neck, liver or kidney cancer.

In DNA, the CDR3 is TGTGCCAGCAAGACAGGGCGTAATTCACCCCTCCACTTT. Its translation: CASKTGRNSPLHF. V usage is TRBV25-1 and J usage is TRBJ1-6; TRBD1 aligns across 7 bases. After removal of 7 bases from V and 6 bases from J, the junction contained 3 bases not matched to a gene. Germline CDR1 and CDR2: MGHDK and SYGVNS. CDR3 length: 13 amino acids.

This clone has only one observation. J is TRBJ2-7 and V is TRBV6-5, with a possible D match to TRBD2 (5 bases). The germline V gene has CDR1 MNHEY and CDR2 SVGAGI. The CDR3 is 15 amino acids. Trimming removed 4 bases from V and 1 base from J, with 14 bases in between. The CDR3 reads CASSSRAGPSYEQYF. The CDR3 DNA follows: TGTGCCAGCAGTTCTAGGGCGGGTCCATCCTACGAGCAGTACTTC.

The CDR3 sequence: CASGSGGSYNEQFF. Written as DNA, the CDR3 is TGTGCTAGTGGTTCTGGTGGCTCCTACAATGAGCAGTTCTTC. This chain joins TRBV12-5 and TRBJ2-1; D ambiguous. V was trimmed by 4 bases and J by 0 bases, leaving 7 bases between them. There are 14 residues in the CDR3. CDR1 is LGHNT, CDR2 FRNRAP, per germline.

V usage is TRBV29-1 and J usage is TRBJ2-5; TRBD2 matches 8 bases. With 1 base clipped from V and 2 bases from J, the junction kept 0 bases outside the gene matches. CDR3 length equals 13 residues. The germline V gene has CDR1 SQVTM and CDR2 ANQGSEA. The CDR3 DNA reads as TGCAGCGTTGAAGCGGGAGGGCAAGAGACCCAGTACTTC. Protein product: CSVEAGGQETQYF.

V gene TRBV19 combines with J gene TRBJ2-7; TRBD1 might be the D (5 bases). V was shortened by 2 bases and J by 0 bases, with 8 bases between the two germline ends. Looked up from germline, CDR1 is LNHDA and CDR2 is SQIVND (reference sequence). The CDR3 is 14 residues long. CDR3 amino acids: CASSIRGASYEQYF. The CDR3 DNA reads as TGTGCCAGTAGTATAAGGGGTGCCTCCTACGAGCAGTACTTC.

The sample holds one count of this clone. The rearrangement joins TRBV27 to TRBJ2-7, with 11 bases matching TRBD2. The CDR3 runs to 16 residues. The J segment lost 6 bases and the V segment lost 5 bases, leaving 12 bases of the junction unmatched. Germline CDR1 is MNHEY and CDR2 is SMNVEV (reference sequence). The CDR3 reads CASSPRLAGGPGEQYF. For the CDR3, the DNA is TGTGCCAGCAGTCCCCGTTTAGCGGGAGGGCCGGGCGAGCAGTACTTC.

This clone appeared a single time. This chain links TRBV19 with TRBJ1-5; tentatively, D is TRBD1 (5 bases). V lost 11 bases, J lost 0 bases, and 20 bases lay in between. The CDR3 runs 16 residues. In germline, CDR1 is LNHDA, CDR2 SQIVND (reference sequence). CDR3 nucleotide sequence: TGTGCCTCCAATTTGGGGGAAGCGACTAGCAATCAGCCCCAGCATTTT. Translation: CASNLGEATSNQPQHF. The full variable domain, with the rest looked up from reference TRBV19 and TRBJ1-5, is DGGITQSPKYLFRKEGQNVTLSCEQNLNHDAMYWYRQDPGQGLRLIYYSQIVNDFQKGDIAEGYSVSREKKESFPLTVTSAQKNPTAFYLCASNLGEATSNQPQHFGDGTRLSIL.

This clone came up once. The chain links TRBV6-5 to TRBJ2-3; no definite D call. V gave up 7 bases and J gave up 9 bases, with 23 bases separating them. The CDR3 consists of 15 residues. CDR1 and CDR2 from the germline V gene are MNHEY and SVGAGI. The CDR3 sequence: CASTWFGGKSVTQYF. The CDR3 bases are TGTGCCAGCACTTGGTTTGGTGGCAAAAGCGTGACGCAGTATTTT.

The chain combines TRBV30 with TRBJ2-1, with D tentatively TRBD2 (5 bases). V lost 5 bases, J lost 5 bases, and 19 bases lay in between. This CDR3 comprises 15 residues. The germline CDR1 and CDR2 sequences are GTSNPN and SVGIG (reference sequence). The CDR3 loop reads CAWGGSHSHHNEQFF. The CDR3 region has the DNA TGTGCCTGGGGCGGGTCCCACAGCCACCACAATGAGCAGTTCTTC. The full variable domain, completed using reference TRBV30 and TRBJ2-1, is SQTIHQWPATLVQPVGSPLSLECTVEGTSNPNLYWYRQAAGRGLQLLFYSVGIGQISSEVPQNLSASRPQDRQFILSSKKLLLSDSGFYLCAWGGSHSHHNEQFFGPGTRLTVL.

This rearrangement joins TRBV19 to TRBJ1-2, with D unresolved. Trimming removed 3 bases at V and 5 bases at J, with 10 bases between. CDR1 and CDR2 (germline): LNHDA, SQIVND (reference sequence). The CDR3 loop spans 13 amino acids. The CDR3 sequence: CASSIPTGYGYTF. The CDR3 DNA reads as TGTGCCAGTAGTATTCCCACTGGGTATGGCTACACCTTC.

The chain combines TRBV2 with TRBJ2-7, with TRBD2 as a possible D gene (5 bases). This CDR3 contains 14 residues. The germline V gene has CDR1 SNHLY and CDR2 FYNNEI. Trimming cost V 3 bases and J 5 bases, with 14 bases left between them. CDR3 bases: TGTGCCAGCAGTGATATAAGGAGGTCACACGAGCAGTACTTC. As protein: CASSDIRRSHEQYF.

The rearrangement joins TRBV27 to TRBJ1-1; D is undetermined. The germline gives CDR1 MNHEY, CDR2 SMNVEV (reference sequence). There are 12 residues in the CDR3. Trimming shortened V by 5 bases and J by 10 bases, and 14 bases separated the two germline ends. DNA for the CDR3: TGTGCCAGCAGTCCATCCCTGGGAAGAGCTTTCTTT. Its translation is CASSPSLGRAFF.

CDR3 protein: CASTDARRTGDYGYTF. The CDR3 DNA reads as TGTGCCAGTACCGACGCGAGACGGACAGGGGACTATGGCTACACCTTC. The chain carries TRBV19 and TRBJ1-2; 9 bases are shared with TRBD1. With 7 bases clipped from V and 3 bases from J, the junction kept 12 bases outside the gene matches. The germline V gene has CDR1 LNHDA and CDR2 SQIVND (reference sequence). This CDR3 is built from 16 residues.

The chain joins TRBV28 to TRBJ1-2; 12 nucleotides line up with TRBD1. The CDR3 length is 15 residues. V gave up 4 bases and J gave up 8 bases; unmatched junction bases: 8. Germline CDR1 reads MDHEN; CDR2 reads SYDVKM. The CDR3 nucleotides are TGTGCCAGCAGTTCCCGGGACAGGGGGCCGAGAGGCTACACCTTC. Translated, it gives CASSSRDRGPRGYTF.

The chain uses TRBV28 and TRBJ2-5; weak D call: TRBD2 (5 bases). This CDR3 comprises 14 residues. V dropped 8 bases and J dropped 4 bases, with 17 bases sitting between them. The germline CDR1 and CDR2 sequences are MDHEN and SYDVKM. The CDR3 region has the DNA TGTGCCAGCCAGGAGCTGACCGAGGGAGAGACCCAGTACTTC. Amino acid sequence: CASQELTEGETQYF.

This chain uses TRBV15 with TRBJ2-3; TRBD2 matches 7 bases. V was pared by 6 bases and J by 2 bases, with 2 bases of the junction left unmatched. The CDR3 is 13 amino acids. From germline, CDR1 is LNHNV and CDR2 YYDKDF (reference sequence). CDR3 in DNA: TGTGCCACCAGAGCGGGGAACACAGATACGCAGTATTTT. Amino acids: CATRAGNTDTQYF.

CDR3 in DNA: TGTGCCAGTAGTATAGGACTAGCGGGAGTCGCCATCTCCTACAATGAGCAGTTCTTC. It translates to CASSIGLAGVAISYNEQFF. The chain is built from TRBV19 and TRBJ2-1, with 12 nucleotides matching TRBD2. Per the germline V gene, CDR1 is LNHDA and CDR2 is SQIVND (reference sequence). Losses at the gene ends were 1 base for V and 0 bases for J; bases not matched to a gene: 7. CDR3 length: 19 residues.

CDR3 region: CSVEGTALETQYF. The CDR3, as DNA: TGCAGCGTTGAAGGAACGGCTTTGGAGACCCAGTACTTC. The chain recombines TRBV29-1 with TRBJ2-5; D gene unclear. The V and J ends lost 1 base and 5 bases respectively, with 11 bases between them. The CDR3 is 13 amino acids. Germline V gene lookup returns CDR1 SQVTM and CDR2 ANQGSEA.